The 17 T cell receptor beta chains reported below all come from one sample, sequenced in a study of cytomegalovirus exposure and HLA in healthy donors. The PCR ran on 60 Vbeta and 13 Jbeta primers. TCRdb's copy holds only in-frame clones and misses some; the assay was immunoSEQ multiplex PCR. The sample lists 150,000 or so clones, over 70% seen once, with roughly 2.2% in the top ten. The specimen was PBMCs. These receptors were taken from a man between 25 and 39 years old in good health and CMV-seronegative.

This clone was seen a few times. The chain carries TRBV6-5 and TRBJ1-6, with TRBD1 as a possible D gene (5 bases). Germline V lookup: CDR1 MNHEY, CDR2 SVGAGI. V lost 0 bases and J lost 9, with 15 bases in between. CDR3 length: 16 amino acids. CDR3 region: CASSYSIRATGSPLHF. The CDR3 bases are TGTGCCAGCAGTTACTCGATCAGGGCTACCGGTTCACCCCTCCACTTT.

As regards this clone: The junction and the germline gene differ at one end; a read error may be behind it. This sequence joins TRBV29-1 and TRBJ1-2; D perhaps matches TRBD1 (5 bases). This CDR3 is built from 15 residues. Germline V gives CDR1 SQVTM, CDR2 ANQGSEA. The CDR3 bases are TGCAGCGTTGAAGGTGAGGCAGGGAGGAGTAGGAGCTACCCCTTC. Protein sequence: CSVEGEAGRSRSYPF.

The genes are TRBV10-3 and TRBJ2-1, with D perhaps matching TRBD1 (5 bases). Per germline, CDR1 ENHRY and CDR2 SYGVKD. V shed 9 bases and J shed 4 bases, with 16 bases lying between them. The CDR3 has 14 amino acids. The CDR3 protein is CAISYSDIYNEQFF. The DNA of the CDR3 is TGTGCCATATCTTACTCGGACATTTACAATGAGCAGTTCTTC.

The genes are TRBV7-9 and TRBJ2-1; 12 positions agree with TRBD2. The CDR3 contains 17 residues. Losses at the gene ends were 5 bases for V and 1 base for J; bases not matched to a gene: 6. Germline values: CDR1 SEHNR, CDR2 FQNEAQ (reference sequence). The CDR3 region has the DNA TGTGCCAGCAGCCAGACTAGCGGGGGACCATCCTACAATGAGCAGTTCTTC. This gives the protein CASSQTSGGPSYNEQFF.

This clone was found once. The genes are TRBV9 and TRBJ2-5; 10 nucleotides agree with TRBD2. CDR1 SGDLS and CDR2 YYNGEE come from the germline V gene. The CDR3 has 16 amino acids. The V gene end was trimmed by 2 bases and the J gene end by 2 bases; junction bases not matched to a gene: 6. The CDR3 coding sequence is TGTGCCAGCAGCGTCTCTAGCGGGAGTGTTCAAGAGACCCAGTACTTC. It yields the protein CASSVSSGSVQETQYF.

CDR3 in amino acids: CASSLSGSPYNEQFF. CDR3 nucleotide sequence: TGTGCCAGCAGTTTGTCTGGTAGCCCCTACAATGAGCAGTTCTTC. V is TRBV5-4 and J is TRBJ2-1; D ambiguous. CDR3 length: 15 residues. Trimming removed 5 bases at V and 2 bases at J, with 14 bases between. Germline V lookup: CDR1 SGHNT, CDR2 YYREEE (reference sequence). The whole variable domain, remainder taken from reference TRBV5-4 and TRBJ2-1, is ETGVTQSPTHLIKTRGQQVTLRCSSQSGHNTVSWYQQALGQGPQFIFQYYREEENGRGNFPPRFSGLQFPNYSSELNVNALELDDSALYLCASSLSGSPYNEQFFGPGTRLTVL.

This chain's CDR3 is CASSSPGQGVISYEQYF. CDR3 DNA sequence: TGTGCCAGCAGCTCTCCGGGACAGGGGGTCATCTCCTACGAGCAGTACTTC. This sequence joins TRBV7-2 and TRBJ2-7, with TRBD1 identical over 11 bases. This CDR3 is 17 amino acids long. CDR1 is SGHTA and CDR2 is FQGNSA in the germline V gene. J lost 0 bases, V lost 4 bases, and 8 bases had no gene match.

This sequence joins TRBV27 and TRBJ2-2; D might be TRBD2 (5 bases). The germline CDR1 and CDR2 sequences are MNHEY and SMNVEV (reference sequence). The CDR3 covers 14 residues. V lost 1 base, J lost 6 bases, and 9 bases lay in between. CDR3 loop: CASSLWTQPGELFF. CDR3 in DNA: TGTGCCAGCAGTTTATGGACTCAACCCGGGGAGCTGTTTTTT.

This clone has only a few counts. The rearrangement links TRBV7-2 to TRBJ1-1; a weak D match, TRBD1 (6 bases). Germline V gene data show CDR1 as SGHTA and CDR2 as FQGNSA. The germline V and J ends were trimmed by 3 bases and 4 bases, with 9 bases remaining between them. This CDR3 region has 13 residues. The CDR3 spells CASSFDRSTEAFF. CDR3 DNA: TGTGCCAGCAGCTTCGACAGGAGCACTGAAGCTTTCTTT.

This rearrangement joins TRBV6-1 to TRBJ2-7; 8 bases fit TRBD1. Unmatched junction bases numbered 9, after V lost 10 bases and J lost 1 base. The CDR3 contains 14 residues. CDR1 MNHNS and CDR2 SASEGT come from the germline V gene. For the CDR3, the DNA is TGTGCCATCTCGGACAGGGCCTTTTCCTACGAGCAGTACTTC. Translating gives CAISDRAFSYEQYF.

The chain has TRBV7-9 and TRBJ2-7, with TRBD1 matching 9 bases. Trimming removed 1 base from V and 4 bases from J; junction bases left unmatched: 5. The CDR3 is 15 residues long. Germline V CDR1 and CDR2: SEHNR, FQNEAQ (reference sequence). The CDR3 here is CASSLVYRGQYEQYF. The DNA for the CDR3 is TGTGCCAGCAGCTTAGTGTACAGGGGGCAGTACGAGCAGTACTTC.

The gene calls are TRBV11-3 and TRBJ2-5; 7 bases are shared with TRBD1. The CDR3 has 15 residues. V lost 3 bases and J lost 5; bases outside the gene matches: 9. From germline, CDR1 is SGHNT and CDR2 YENEEA. The CDR3 coding sequence is TGTGCCAGCAGCTTGGGGGACAGTAGTAAGGAGACCCAGTACTTC. Protein product: CASSLGDSSKETQYF.

This clone appeared a few times. The CDR3 region has the DNA TGTGCCAGCAGTTACGGCGGGGGCGAGCAGTACTTC. It translates to CASSYGGGEQYF. The V and J genes are TRBV6-5 and TRBJ2-7, with 7 bases identical to TRBD2. CDR3 length: 12 residues. The germline CDR1 and CDR2 sequences are MNHEY and SVGAGI. V was clipped by 2 bases and J by 6 bases; unmatched bases: 1.

This chain joins TRBV10-3 and TRBJ2-7, with D possibly being TRBD1 (6 bases). Germline V gives CDR1 ENHRY, CDR2 SYGVKD. V lost 5 bases, J lost 2 bases, and 7 bases lay in between. The CDR3 loop spans 12 amino acids. The CDR3 coding sequence is TGTGCCATCAGTCAGGGGACCTACGAGCAGTACTTC. Its protein is CAISQGTYEQYF.

In its sample, this clone was seen once. The chain couples TRBV25-1 to TRBJ1-5; 9 nucleotides match TRBD1. The CDR3 totals 14 residues. CDR1 is MGHDK, CDR2 SYGVNS, per germline. The V and J ends lost 3 bases and 5 bases, in that order; junction bases with no gene match: 2. CDR3 DNA: TGTGCCAGCAGTGAGGGACAGGGACATCAGCCCCAGCATTTT. The encoded protein is CASSEGQGHQPQHF.

The sample holds a few counts of this clone. This chain connects TRBV4-3 to TRBJ1-1, with D maybe TRBD1 (5 bases). The CDR3 runs 15 residues. CDR1 is LGHNA, CDR2 YSLEER, per germline. V shed 4 bases and J shed 7 bases, with 19 bases lying between them. The CDR3 DNA reads TGCGCCAGCAGCCCGACCGGGACTCCCAGTGGTGAAGCTTTCTTT. This codes for CASSPTGTPSGEAFF.

This chain connects TRBV19 to TRBJ2-2; a weak D match, TRBD1 (5 bases). The germline CDR1 and CDR2 sequences are LNHDA and SQIVND (reference sequence). Deletions cut 6 bases from V and 5 bases from J, with 10 bases between. The CDR3 runs to 13 residues. The CDR3 region has the DNA TGTGCCAGTAGGGGGCGATGGACCGGGGAGCTGTTTTTT. Amino acid sequence: CASRGRWTGELFF.